These 28 T cell receptor beta chains came from one sample sequenced in a study of a mutant IDH1 vaccine in newly diagnosed glioma. Here immunoSEQ multiplex PCR was the method, and the copy in TCRdb shows in-frame clones only, minus some. The sample carries tens of thousands of clones, more than 60% recorded once. Time point here: week 23, last vaccination. In the vaccine, a single dose held 300 ug of the mutant IDH1 20-mer peptide, along with topical imiquimod. These receptors have no known antigen. Sequencing was performed on PBMCs, taken from a glioma patient whose treatment included an IDH1 peptide vaccine. These TCRs come from a middle-aged woman with glioma. Some clones in this sample may be carry-over from other donors' samples.

The gene calls are TRBV7-3 and TRBJ1-1, with unresolved D. This CDR3 contains 15 residues. Germline V gene data show CDR1 as SGHTA and CDR2 as FQGTGA. V was cut by 2 bases and J by 3 bases, with 13 bases left in between. CDR3 region: CASSLGSGHDTEAFF. The CDR3 nucleotides are TGTGCCAGCAGCTTAGGCTCAGGTCACGACACTGAAGCTTTCTTT.

This clone came up a few times. V usage is TRBV6-1 and J usage is TRBJ2-7; D possibly corresponds to TRBD1 (5 bases). V lost 3 bases to trimming and J lost 3 bases, with 12 bases between them. Germline CDR1 and CDR2: MNHNS and SASEGT. This CDR3 region has 14 residues. The CDR3 spells CASSDPGRGYEQYF. DNA for the CDR3: TGTGCCAGCAGTGATCCGGGTAGGGGCTACGAGCAGTACTTC.

This rearrangement joins TRBV5-6 to TRBJ2-7; D is undetermined. CDR1 is SGHDT and CDR2 is YYEEEE in the germline V gene. Trimming removed 5 bases from V and 2 bases from J, with 17 bases in between. This CDR3 contains 15 residues. The CDR3 here is CASSSLGEGTYEQYF. The DNA for the CDR3 is TGTGCCAGCAGTTCCCTGGGCGAAGGAACCTACGAGCAGTACTTC.

V and J are TRBV5-6 and TRBJ1-1; D is possibly TRBD1 (5 bases). The CDR3 consists of 16 residues. The V gene lost 4 bases and the J gene lost 4 bases, with 20 bases spanning the gap. The germline gives CDR1 SGHDT, CDR2 YYEEEE. As DNA, the CDR3 is TGTGCCAGCAGCCGAGACAGCTATCAAGAATTCACTGAAGCTTTCTTT. Translation gives CASSRDSYQEFTEAFF.

DNA for the CDR3: TGTGCCAGCAGCTTGTCAGGCCCGGCGACCCAGTACTTC. Translated: CASSLSGPATQYF. The chain joins TRBV5-6 to TRBJ2-5; D gene ambiguous. Per the germline V gene, CDR1 is SGHDT and CDR2 is YYEEEE. This CDR3 comprises 13 residues. Trimming left V 1 base short and J 7 bases short, with 11 bases between.

CDR3 protein: CASSQVFQGLAGGDEQYF. Here the CDR3 DNA reads TGCGCCAGCAGCCAAGTATTTCAGGGGCTAGCGGGAGGGGACGAGCAGTACTTC. The genes are TRBV4-3 and TRBJ2-7; 12 bases match TRBD2. The CDR3 runs 18 residues. Per the germline V gene, CDR1 is LGHNA and CDR2 is YSLEER. The V and J ends lost 1 base and 5 bases, in that order; junction bases with no gene match: 12.

The CDR3 here is CASSEAWTSSYEQYF. Here the CDR3 DNA reads TGTGCCAGCAGTGAAGCTTGGACTAGCTCCTACGAGCAGTACTTC. This chain joins TRBV6-1 and TRBJ2-7; 7 bases map to TRBD2. The CDR3 length is 15 residues. Germline trimming cut 0 bases from V and 0 bases from J; bases unmatched to any gene: 2. The germline CDR1 and CDR2 sequences are MNHNS and SASEGT.

The genes are TRBV4-1 and TRBJ2-1, with 7 nucleotides matching TRBD2. The V gene's germline CDR1 is MGHRA and CDR2 YSYEKL. V was pared by 4 bases and J by 4 bases, with 7 bases of the junction left unmatched. The CDR3 loop spans 15 amino acids. CDR3 protein: CASSLYGTTYNEQFF. The DNA of the CDR3 is TGCGCCAGCAGCCTTTACGGGACTACTTACAATGAGCAGTTCTTC.

The V call is TRBV6-6, the J call TRBJ1-1, with D maybe TRBD1 (5 bases). The CDR3 is 11 amino acids. The V end was cut by 11 bases, the J end by 6 bases, with 13 bases between. Germline V gene data show CDR1 as MNHNY and CDR2 as SVGAGI (reference sequence). CDR3 nucleotides: TGTGCCGTCCAGAGGGGCGCTGAAGCTTTCTTT. This translates into CAVQRGAEAFF.

The table lists this clone with a few counts. The genes are TRBV25-1 and TRBJ1-1, with D unclear. Trimming shortened V by 3 bases and J by 2 bases, and 4 bases separated the two germline ends. There are 12 residues in the CDR3. CDR1 and CDR2 from the germline V gene are MGHDK and SYGVNS. The CDR3 nucleotides read TGTGCCAGCAGTGATCGAAACACTGAAGCTTTCTTT. Residues: CASSDRNTEAFF.

This clone was seen more than once but under ten times. The chain has TRBV19 and TRBJ1-5, with D possibly TRBD1 on 5 matching bases. Germline CDR1 and CDR2: LNHDA and SQIVND (reference sequence). The CDR3 loop spans 12 amino acids. Trimming took off 4 bases at V and 7 bases at J, with 8 bases between the two ends. CDR3: CASSNPGQPQHF. For the CDR3, the DNA is TGTGCCAGTAGTAACCCAGGGCAGCCCCAGCATTTT.

This clone appeared once. The chain recombines TRBV2 with TRBJ2-3; D may match TRBD1 or TRBD2 (5 bases each). This CDR3 comprises 10 residues. V lost 7 bases and J lost 10, with 9 bases in between. CDR1 is SNHLY and CDR2 is FYNNEI in the germline V gene. In nucleotides, the CDR3 is TGTGCCAGCATTCAGGGACCGCAGTATTTT. Protein: CASIQGPQYF.

The J gene is TRBJ1-3, the V gene TRBV2; D not resolved. The CDR3 extends over 16 amino acids. V lost 4 bases, J lost 0 bases, and 13 bases lay in between. The germline CDR1 and CDR2 sequences are SNHLY and FYNNEI. The CDR3 here is CASSVGLRSSGNTIYF. Here the CDR3 DNA reads TGTGCCAGCAGTGTCGGACTCCGAAGCTCTGGAAACACCATATATTTT.

CDR3 coding DNA: TGTGCCATCAGACAGGGACAGGTCTCCTACGAGCAGTACTTC. Translation: CAIRQGQVSYEQYF. The chain employs TRBV10-3 and TRBJ2-7; 8 bases line up with TRBD1. Looked up from germline, CDR1 is ENHRY and CDR2 is SYGVKD. The V gene end was trimmed by 6 bases and the J gene end by 0 bases; junction bases not matched to a gene: 4. CDR3 length: 14 amino acids.

This chain connects TRBV13 to TRBJ1-2; D not resolved. V shed 5 bases and J shed 5 bases, with 12 bases lying between them. This CDR3 spans 13 amino acids. Germline V CDR1 and CDR2: PRHDT, FYEKMQ (reference sequence). This chain's CDR3 is CASSETARYGYTF. The CDR3 nucleotides are TGTGCCAGCAGCGAAACGGCACGTTATGGCTACACCTTC.

J is TRBJ2-5 and V is TRBV21-1; the table's TRBD2 call for D was not verified on the DNA. Matching the DNA end better, TRBJ2-7 makes the J call doubtful. TRBV21-1 is a pseudogene segment. CDR3 length: 16 residues. The CDR3 spells CASSKVGRGGGCEQYF. As DNA, the CDR3 is TGTGCCAGCAGCAAAGTGGGTAGGGGGGGAGGATGCGAGCAGTACTTC.

This chain connects TRBV19 to TRBJ2-5, with a possible D match to TRBD2 (7 bases). V lost 5 bases and J lost 5, with 21 bases in between. Germline V gene sequence: CDR1 LNHDA, CDR2 SQIVND (reference sequence). CDR3 length equals 16 residues. CDR3 amino acids: CASSLSLRGAGETQYF. The DNA for the CDR3 is TGTGCCAGTAGTCTCTCTCTCCGGGGGGCCGGGGAGACCCAGTACTTC.

For this clone: Lacking the conserved final phenylalanine or tryptophan, this CDR3 likely reflects a read error. The V gene is TRBV7-2, the J gene TRBJ2-7; D remains unclear. CDR1 and CDR2 (germline): SGHTA, FQGNSA. V lost 5 bases to trimming and J lost 3 bases, with 5 bases between them. The CDR3 consists of 11 residues. The CDR3 region is CASSDRYEQYL. The CDR3, as DNA: TGTGCCAGCAGCGACCGCTACGAGCAGTACCTC.

This chain joins TRBV29-1 and TRBJ2-3; TRBD1 aligns across 8 bases. The CDR3 covers 14 residues. CDR1 SQVTM and CDR2 ANQGSEA come from the germline V gene. V dropped 7 bases and J dropped 0; count of bases not matched to a gene: 6. The CDR3 DNA sequence: TGCAGCGCTCAGGGGGCGGGGAGCACAGATACGCAGTATTTT. Protein sequence: CSAQGAGSTDTQYF.

This chain connects TRBV6-1 to TRBJ1-4; 8 bases fit TRBD1. V lost 2 bases and J lost 4; bases outside the gene matches: 12. Germline V gives CDR1 MNHNS, CDR2 SASEGT. CDR3 size: 18 residues. CDR3 protein: CASSERTAGGRDNEKLFF. DNA for the CDR3: TGTGCCAGCAGTGAACGGACGGCAGGGGGCCGAGATAATGAAAAACTGTTTTTT.

The CDR3, as DNA: TGTGCCAGCTCACCAATGGGACAGCTCACCGGGGAGCTGTTTTTT. Translating it yields CASSPMGQLTGELFF. V usage is TRBV18 and J usage is TRBJ2-2, with 7 bases identical to TRBD1. The CDR3 is made up of 15 amino acids. In germline, CDR1 is KGHSH, CDR2 LQKENI. V trimming: 2 bases; J trimming: 4 bases; junction bases outside the gene matches: 4.

In its sample, this clone was seen a few times. The J gene is TRBJ1-2, the V gene TRBV5-4, with D possibly being TRBD1 (6 bases). Germline CDR1 and CDR2: SGHNT and YYREEE (reference sequence). With 0 bases removed from V and 6 bases from J, the gap between germline ends came to 9 bases. The CDR3 loop spans 13 amino acids. Here the CDR3 DNA reads TGTGCCAGCAGCTTGGAACAGGGCCATGGCTACACCTTC. It translates to CASSLEQGHGYTF.

The J gene is TRBJ1-1, the V gene TRBV4-3, with D tentatively TRBD1 (6 bases). The V gene lost 4 bases and the J gene lost 5 bases, with 11 bases spanning the gap. The CDR3 is 13 residues long. Germline V gene sequence: CDR1 LGHNA, CDR2 YSLEER. DNA for the CDR3: TGCGCCAGCAGCCCCGAGGGGGGGACTGAAGCTTTCTTT. It yields the protein CASSPEGGTEAFF.

The DNA of the CDR3 is TGTGCCAGCAGCGCGTGGAGCTCCGCCCAAGAGACCCAGTACTTC. Its protein is CASSAWSSAQETQYF. This chain links TRBV7-6 with TRBJ2-5; D gene ambiguous. CDR1 is SGHVS, CDR2 FNYEAQ, per germline. The CDR3 is 15 residues long. Trimming removed 5 bases at V and 1 base at J, with 14 bases between.

The table lists this clone with a few counts. The gene calls are TRBV6-4 and TRBJ2-3; 15 positions agree with TRBD2. J was trimmed by 7 bases and V by 5 bases; bases with no gene match: 4. This CDR3 spans 15 amino acids. CDR1 and CDR2 from the germline V gene are MRHNA and SNTAGT. CDR3 protein: CASSPGLAGGNTQYF. CDR3 coding DNA: TGTGCCAGCAGTCCGGGACTAGCGGGAGGAAATACGCAGTATTTT.

This chain uses TRBV6-5 with TRBJ1-2; D gene unclear. Per the germline V gene, CDR1 is MNHEY and CDR2 is SVGAGI. Trimming cost V 7 bases and J 4 bases, with 13 bases left between them. The CDR3 length is 13 residues. This CDR3 is CASTTRLFYGYTF. In DNA form, the CDR3 reads TGTGCCAGCACCACCCGGCTCTTCTATGGCTACACCTTC.

DNA of the CDR3: TGTGCCAGTAGTCCCAGTTGGGGGGGCGAGTACGAGCAGTACTTC. As protein: CASSPSWGGEYEQYF. The V gene is TRBV19, the J gene TRBJ2-7, with D perhaps TRBD2 (7 bases). This CDR3 spans 15 amino acids. Germline V gene data show CDR1 as LNHDA and CDR2 as SQIVND (reference sequence). The V end was cut by 5 bases, the J end by 4 bases, with 18 bases between. The full variable domain, rest sourced from reference TRBV19 and TRBJ2-7, is DGGITQSPKYLFRKEGQNVTLSCEQNLNHDAMYWYRQDPGQGLRLIYYSQIVNDFQKGDIAEGYSVSREKKESFPLTVTSAQKNPTAFYLCASSPSWGGEYEQYFGPGTRLTVT.

The CDR3 loop reads CAWTYHGNSPLHF. The CDR3 coding sequence is TGTGCCTGGACCTATCACGGTAATTCACCCCTCCACTTT. The chain combines TRBV30 with TRBJ1-6, with no clear D. The V gene's germline CDR1 is GTSNPN and CDR2 SVGIG (reference sequence). Between the trimmed V and J ends, which lost 4 bases and 6 bases, there was a span of 10 bases. This CDR3 contains 13 residues.